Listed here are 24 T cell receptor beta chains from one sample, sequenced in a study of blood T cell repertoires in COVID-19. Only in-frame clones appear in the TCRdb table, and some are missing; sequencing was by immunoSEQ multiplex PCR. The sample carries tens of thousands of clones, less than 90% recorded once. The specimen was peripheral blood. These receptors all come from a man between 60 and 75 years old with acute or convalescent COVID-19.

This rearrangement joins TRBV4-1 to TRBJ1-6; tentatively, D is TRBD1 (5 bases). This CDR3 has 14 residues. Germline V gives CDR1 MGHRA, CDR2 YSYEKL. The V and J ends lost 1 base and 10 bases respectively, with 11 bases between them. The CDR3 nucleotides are TGCGCCAGCAGCCAAGGCTCAGGGTACTCACCCCTCCACTTT. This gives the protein CASSQGSGYSPLHF.

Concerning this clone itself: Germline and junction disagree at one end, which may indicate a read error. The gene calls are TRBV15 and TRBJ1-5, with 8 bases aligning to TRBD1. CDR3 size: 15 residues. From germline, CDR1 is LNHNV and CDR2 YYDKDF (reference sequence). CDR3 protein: CATSGDRGSNQPQHF. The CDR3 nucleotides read TGTGCCACCAGCGGAGACAGGGGTAGCAATCAGCCCCAGCATTTT.

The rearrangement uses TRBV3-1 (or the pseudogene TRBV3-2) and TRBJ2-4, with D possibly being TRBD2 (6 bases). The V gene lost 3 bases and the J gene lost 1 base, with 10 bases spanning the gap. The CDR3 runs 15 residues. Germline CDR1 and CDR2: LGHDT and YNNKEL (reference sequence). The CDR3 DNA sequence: TGTGCCAGCAGCCATGGGGGGTCGGCCAAAAACATTCAGTACTTC. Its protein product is CASSHGGSAKNIQYF.

The CDR3 reads CASSPRGRVNSPLHF. The CDR3 DNA reads as TGTGCCAGCTCACCAAGAGGGAGGGTTAATTCACCCCTCCACTTT. The chain couples TRBV18 to TRBJ1-6, with unresolved D. The CDR3 is 15 amino acids. Germline V lookup: CDR1 KGHSH, CDR2 LQKENI. V was trimmed by 2 bases and J by 6 bases, leaving 11 bases between them.

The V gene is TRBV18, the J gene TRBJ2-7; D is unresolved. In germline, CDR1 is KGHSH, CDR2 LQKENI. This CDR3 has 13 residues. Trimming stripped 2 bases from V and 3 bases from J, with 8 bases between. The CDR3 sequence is CASSPGQNYEQYF. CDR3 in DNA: TGTGCCAGCTCACCAGGGCAGAACTACGAGCAGTACTTC.

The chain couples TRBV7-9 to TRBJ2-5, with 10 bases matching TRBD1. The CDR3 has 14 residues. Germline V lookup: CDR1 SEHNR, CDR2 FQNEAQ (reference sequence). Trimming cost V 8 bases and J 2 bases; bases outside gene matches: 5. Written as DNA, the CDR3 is TGTGCCAGCGACGACAGGGGGCAACAAGAGACCCAGTACTTC. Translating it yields CASDDRGQQETQYF.

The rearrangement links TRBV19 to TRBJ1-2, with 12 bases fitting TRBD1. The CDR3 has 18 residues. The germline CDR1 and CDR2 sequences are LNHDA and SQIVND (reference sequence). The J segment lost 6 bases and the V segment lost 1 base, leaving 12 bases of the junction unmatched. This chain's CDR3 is CASSIGGLLGQGAHGYTF. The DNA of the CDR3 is TGTGCCAGTAGTATAGGGGGCCTCCTGGGACAGGGGGCCCATGGCTACACCTTC.

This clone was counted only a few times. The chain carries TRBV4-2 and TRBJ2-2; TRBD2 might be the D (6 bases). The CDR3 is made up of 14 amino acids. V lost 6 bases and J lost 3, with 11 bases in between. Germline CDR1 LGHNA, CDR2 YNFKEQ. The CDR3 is CASRGGAHTGELFF. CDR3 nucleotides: TGTGCCAGCAGGGGCGGGGCCCACACCGGGGAGCTGTTTTTT.

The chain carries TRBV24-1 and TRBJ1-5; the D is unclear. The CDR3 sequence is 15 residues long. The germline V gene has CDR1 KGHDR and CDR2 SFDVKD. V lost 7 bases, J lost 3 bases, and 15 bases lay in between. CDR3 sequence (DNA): TGTGCCACCAGCGCTGGGAGGCGGGCCAATCAGCCCCAGCATTTT. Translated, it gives CATSAGRRANQPQHF.

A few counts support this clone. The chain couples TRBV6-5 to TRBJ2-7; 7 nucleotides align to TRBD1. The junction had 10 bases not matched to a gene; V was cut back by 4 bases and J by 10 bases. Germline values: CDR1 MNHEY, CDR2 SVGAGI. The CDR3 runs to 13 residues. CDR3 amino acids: CASSSPGTGDQYF. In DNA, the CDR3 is TGTGCCAGCAGTTCTCCGGGAACAGGGGATCAGTACTTC.

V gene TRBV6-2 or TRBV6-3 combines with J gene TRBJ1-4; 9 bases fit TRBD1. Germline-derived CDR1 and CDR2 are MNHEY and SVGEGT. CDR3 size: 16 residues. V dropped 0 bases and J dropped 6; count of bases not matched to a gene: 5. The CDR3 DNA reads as TGTGCCAGCAGTTACTCGGGGACAGGGAGTGATGAAAAACTGTTTTTT. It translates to CASSYSGTGSDEKLFF.

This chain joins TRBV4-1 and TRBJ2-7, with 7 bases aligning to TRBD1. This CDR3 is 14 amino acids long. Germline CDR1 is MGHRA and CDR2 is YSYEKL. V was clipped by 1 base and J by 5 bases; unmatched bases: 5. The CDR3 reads CASSQVQGVNEQYF. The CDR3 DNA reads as TGCGCCAGCAGCCAAGTTCAGGGGGTCAACGAGCAGTACTTC.

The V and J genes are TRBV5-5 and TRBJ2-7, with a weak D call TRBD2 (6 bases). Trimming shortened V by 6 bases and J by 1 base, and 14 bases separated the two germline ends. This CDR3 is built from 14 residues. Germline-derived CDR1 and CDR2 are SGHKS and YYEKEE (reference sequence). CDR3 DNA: TGTGCCAGCACCGTGGCGGGGATATCCTACGAGCAGTACTTC. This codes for CASTVAGISYEQYF. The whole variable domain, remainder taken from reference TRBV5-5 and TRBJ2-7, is DAGVTQSPTHLIKTRGQQVTLRCSPISGHKSVSWYQQVLGQGPQFIFQYYEKEERGRGNFPDRFSARQFPNYSSELNVNALLLGDSALYLCASTVAGISYEQYFGPGTRLTVT.

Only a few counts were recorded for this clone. CDR3 amino acids: CASSLYAGTGNYNYGYTF. In nucleotides, the CDR3 is TGTGCCAGCAGTTTATACGCCGGGACAGGGAACTATAACTATGGCTACACCTTC. The chain has TRBV27 and TRBJ1-2; 9 bases map to TRBD1. In germline, CDR1 is MNHEY, CDR2 SMNVEV (reference sequence). The ends lost 1 base at V and 1 base at J; junction bases unmatched: 10. CDR3 length: 18 residues.

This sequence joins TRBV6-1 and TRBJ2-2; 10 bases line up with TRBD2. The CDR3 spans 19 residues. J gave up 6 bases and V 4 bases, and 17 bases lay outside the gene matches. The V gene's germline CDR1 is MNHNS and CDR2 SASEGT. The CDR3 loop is CASSAPLTAGGRPPGELFF. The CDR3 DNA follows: TGTGCCAGCAGTGCCCCCTTGACAGCGGGGGGGCGACCCCCCGGGGAGCTGTTTTTT.

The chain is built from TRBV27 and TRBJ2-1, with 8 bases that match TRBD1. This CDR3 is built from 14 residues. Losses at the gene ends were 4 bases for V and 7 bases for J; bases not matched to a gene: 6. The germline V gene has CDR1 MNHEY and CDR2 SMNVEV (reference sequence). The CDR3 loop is CASSSDREMNEQFF. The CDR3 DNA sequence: TGTGCCAGCAGTTCGGACAGGGAGATGAATGAGCAGTTCTTC.

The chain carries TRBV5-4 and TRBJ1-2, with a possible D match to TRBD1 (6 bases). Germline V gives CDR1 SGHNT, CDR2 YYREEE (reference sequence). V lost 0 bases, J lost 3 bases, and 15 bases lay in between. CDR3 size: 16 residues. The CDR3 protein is CASSLGLVRTDYGYTF. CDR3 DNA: TGTGCCAGCAGCTTGGGGCTTGTGCGGACAGACTATGGCTACACCTTC.

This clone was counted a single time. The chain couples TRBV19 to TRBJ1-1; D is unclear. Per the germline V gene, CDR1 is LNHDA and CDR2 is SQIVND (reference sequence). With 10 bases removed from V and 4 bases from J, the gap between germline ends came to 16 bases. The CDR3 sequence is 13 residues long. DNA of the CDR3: TGTGCCATTCAAGGACGGGGTCCCACTGAAGCTTTCTTT. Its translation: CAIQGRGPTEAFF.

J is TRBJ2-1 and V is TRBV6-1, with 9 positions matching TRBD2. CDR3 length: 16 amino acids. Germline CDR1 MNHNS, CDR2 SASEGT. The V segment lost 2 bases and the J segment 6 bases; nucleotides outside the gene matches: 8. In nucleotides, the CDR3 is TGTGCCAGCAGTGAACCCGCGGGAGGGTGGTTCAATGAGCAGTTCTTC. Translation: CASSEPAGGWFNEQFF.

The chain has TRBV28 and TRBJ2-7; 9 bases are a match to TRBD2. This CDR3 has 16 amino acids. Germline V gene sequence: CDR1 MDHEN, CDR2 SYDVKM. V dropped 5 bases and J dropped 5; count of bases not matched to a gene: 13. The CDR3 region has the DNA TGTGCCAGCAGTACCTGGGGAGCGGGAGGTCTGAACGAGCAGTACTTC. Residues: CASSTWGAGGLNEQYF.

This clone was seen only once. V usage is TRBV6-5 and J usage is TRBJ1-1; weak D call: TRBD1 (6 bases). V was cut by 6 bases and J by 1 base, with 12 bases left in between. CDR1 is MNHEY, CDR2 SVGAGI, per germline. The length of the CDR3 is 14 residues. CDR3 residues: CASSSNRENTEAFF. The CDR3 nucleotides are TGTGCCAGCAGCTCGAACAGGGAGAACACTGAAGCTTTCTTT.

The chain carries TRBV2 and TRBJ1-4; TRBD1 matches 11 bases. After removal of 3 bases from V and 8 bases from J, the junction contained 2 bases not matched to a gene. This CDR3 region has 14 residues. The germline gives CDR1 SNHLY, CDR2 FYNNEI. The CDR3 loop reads CASSDRTGGEKLFF. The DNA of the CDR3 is TGTGCCAGCAGTGATCGGACAGGGGGCGAAAAACTGTTTTTT.

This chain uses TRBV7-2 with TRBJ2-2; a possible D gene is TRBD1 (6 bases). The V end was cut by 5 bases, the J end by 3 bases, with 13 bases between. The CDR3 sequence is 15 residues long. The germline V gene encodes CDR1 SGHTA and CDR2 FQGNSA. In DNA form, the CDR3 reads TGTGCCAGCAGCGTAGGACAGAGTCACACCGGGGAGCTGTTTTTT. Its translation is CASSVGQSHTGELFF.

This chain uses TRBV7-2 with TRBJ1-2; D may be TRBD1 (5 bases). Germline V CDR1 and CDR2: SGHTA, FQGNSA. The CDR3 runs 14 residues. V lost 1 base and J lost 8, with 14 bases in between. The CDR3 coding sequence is TGTGCCAGCAGCTTAGAGACAGTGGGGGGAGGCTACACCTTC. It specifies CASSLETVGGGYTF. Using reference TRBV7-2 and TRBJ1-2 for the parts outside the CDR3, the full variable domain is GAGVSQSPSNKVTEKGKDVELRCDPISGHTALYWYRQSLGQGLEFLIYFQGNSAPDKSGLPSDRFSAERTGGSVSTLTIQRTQQEDSAVYLCASSLETVGGGYTFGSGTRLTVV.